This T cell receptor (beta chain) was found in a study of T cell responses to AZD1222 COVID-19 vaccine (dated by TCRdb to the early 2020s). With regard to the full study: AZD1222 recipients with second doses at about 4 weeks or about 12 weeks were pooled, because spike-specific TCR depth and breadth did not differ between schedules. TCR sequencing covered more than 230 trial participants: 200 to 220 given two doses of AZD1222 and 26 given two doses of MenACWY control vaccine. Trial participants were enrolled by age into subgroups of 18-55, 56-69 and 70-plus years, and approximately 150, 30 and 60 TCR-sequenced participants, respectively, were included in these subgroups.

A note on this clone: Its antigen is not yet known. Within one base of it there is no much larger clone, and no base qualities were kept.

The meaning of the sample's time point label: baseline before first vaccination. Vaccinee samples were obtained from the UK trials COV001 and COV002, which included a single-blind randomized controlled phase 2/3 trial of AZD1222 (ChAdOx1 nCoV-19) in healthy adults. For TCRbeta chain sequencing, PBMC samples from trial participants were taken at day 0 and at day 28 after the second dose. From the cysteine through the phenylalanine, the CDR3 covers 12 amino acids. Only the CDR3 portion is preserved as DNA: 36 bases, with reading frame beginning at the first base. The junction carries 13 bases between V and J, which are trimmed by 3 bases and 8 bases respectively. CDR1 SQVTM and CDR2 ANQGSEA are derived from the germline V gene. The CDR3 regions of human TCRbeta chains were analyzed by immunosequencing. From the authors' description of their analysis: TCRs in the repertoires were matched against a reference library of SARS-CoV-2-specific TCRs that had been generated with the MIRA antigen-specificity platform. Breadth meant the fraction of unique TCRs that were SARS-CoV-2-associated, whereas depth meant the fraction of total T cells that were SARS-CoV-2-associated. Using the MIRA data, each spike-specific TCR was assigned both to the spike region to which the TCR was reactive and to a CD4 or CD8 class. Log10-transformed breadth and depth values were compared by one-way ANOVA with Sidak's multiple comparisons tests. TCRdb mirrors the immuneACCESS table, restricted to in-frame sequences. Some clones are absent from its copies; in checked studies, under half trace to an unresolved V gene, and the reason for the others is unknown. V and J calls and clone size come straight from that table; D and trimming were deduced from the DNA. This sample has 150,000 to 200,000 clones in its table, and almost 95% of those were observed once. The ten most abundant clones make up roughly 9.2% of the sample.

What the study reported, not specific to this receptor: A significant rise in spike-specific TCR breadth and depth was observed after two AZD1222 doses relative to day 0 and relative to MenACWY recipients. Vaccine-associated CD4 TCRs spanned the whole spike protein, with dominant responses in regions 160-218 and 743-854. Nearly half of unique spike-specific TCRs reportedly recognized epitopes outside regions mutated in the B.1.351 and B.1.1.7 variants. Participants were mostly white British and included more females than males, and it was suggested by the authors that clonal diversity may have been underestimated. Conclusions about previously exposed vaccinees are limited because only a handful of AZD1222 recipients were SARS-CoV-2 seropositive at baseline. The 56-69-year group was small, and its depth increase did not reach significance, likely because of low power. Because no samples from the day 14 peak response were available, repertoires could be characterized only after the peak T cell response.

This receptor was identified in an adult in good health. Sequences were derived from peripheral blood, sampled on day 0 of AZD1222 vaccination. In this chain, TRBV29-1 is recombined with TRBJ1-1, and the D gene may be TRBD1, 5 bases matching. The nucleotide sequence reads TGCAGCGTTGAGAGTGGGGGGACCGAAGCTTTCTTT. This is translated as CSVESGGTEAFF.